Below are 23 T cell receptor beta chains sequenced from a single sample in a study of shared clonotypes between healthy human individuals. Libraries were prepared by immunoSEQ multiplex PCR; TCRdb keeps only in-frame clonotypes and omits some of them. The sample holds 2 million to 2.5 million clones, about 90% seen once. The sequencing input was naive CD4+ T cells from PBMCs. Subset reported: CD45RA+ positively selected. These receptors originate from a man aged 18 to 30 in good health. Some clones in this sample may be carry-over from other donors' samples.

The V and J genes are TRBV4-1 and TRBJ2-3; D remains ambiguous. Trimming shortened V by 0 bases and J by 2 bases, and 6 bases separated the two germline ends. The CDR3 has 14 residues. The germline V gene encodes CDR1 MGHRA and CDR2 YSYEKL. The CDR3: CASSQDVSTDTQYF. In nucleotides, the CDR3 is TGCGCCAGCAGCCAAGATGTATCCACAGATACGCAGTATTTT.

The rearrangement uses TRBV2 and TRBJ1-2, with 10 positions matching TRBD1. The CDR3 is 16 amino acids. Unmatched junction bases numbered 9, after V lost 8 bases and J lost 0 bases. Germline V gives CDR1 SNHLY, CDR2 FYNNEI. The CDR3 sequence is CASDRDRGRANYGYTF. In nucleotides, the CDR3 is TGTGCCAGCGACCGGGACAGGGGCCGAGCTAACTATGGCTACACCTTC.

The V call is TRBV4-2, the J call TRBJ2-3, with D unclear. This CDR3 is built from 14 residues. The V end lost 1 base, the J end lost 0 bases, and 5 bases lay between the germline ends. Per the germline V gene, CDR1 is LGHNA and CDR2 is YNFKEQ. The CDR3 is CASSQVSSTDTQYF. The CDR3 DNA reads as TGTGCCAGCAGCCAAGTGTCAAGCACAGATACGCAGTATTTT.

The genes are TRBV10-3 and TRBJ1-2; D may be TRBD1 (5 bases). This CDR3 has 15 amino acids. Germline CDR1 reads ENHRY; CDR2 reads SYGVKD. Trimming took off 4 bases at V and 3 bases at J, with 15 bases between the two ends. CDR3 in amino acids: CAISGRDLGDYGYTF. The CDR3 DNA reads as TGTGCCATCAGTGGCCGGGACTTGGGAGACTATGGCTACACCTTC.

The chain uses TRBV5-1 and TRBJ2-3, with D perhaps being TRBD1 or TRBD2 (5 bases each). Germline CDR1 and CDR2: SGHRS and YFSETQ. The CDR3 length is 14 residues. The V and J ends lost 5 bases and 2 bases respectively, with 12 bases between them. CDR3 in DNA: TGCGCCAGCAGGACCGGGACCTACACAGATACGCAGTATTTT. It codes for CASRTGTYTDTQYF.

This clone is a singleton in its sample. The rearrangement links TRBV4-1 to TRBJ1-2; 8 nucleotides agree with TRBD1. Germline V gives CDR1 MGHRA, CDR2 YSYEKL. CDR3 length: 16 residues. Unmatched junction bases numbered 8, after V lost 0 bases and J lost 5 bases. CDR3 coding DNA: TGCGCCAGCAGCCAAGAAAGGCAGGGGGCGCGGTATGGCTACACCTTC. This translates into CASSQERQGARYGYTF.

This clone was recorded once. The rearrangement uses TRBV14 and TRBJ2-2; 9 nucleotides agree with TRBD2. Germline trimming cut 1 base from V and 7 bases from J; bases unmatched to any gene: 16. CDR3 length: 19 amino acids. Germline CDR1 reads SGHDN; CDR2 reads FVKESK. For the CDR3, the DNA is TGTGCCAGCAGCCAAGTAACCGGTGGCGGGAGGGCCCTCGGCGGGGAGCTGTTTTTT. Residues: CASSQVTGGGRALGGELFF.

This chain links TRBV6-6 with TRBJ2-2, with a weak D call TRBD2 (5 bases). CDR3 length: 15 residues. Per germline, CDR1 MNHNY and CDR2 SVGAGI (reference sequence). V shed 2 bases and J shed 2 bases, with 9 bases lying between them. The CDR3 DNA reads as TGTGCCAGCAGTTACAGCGGACGTAACACCGGGGAGCTGTTTTTT. Translation gives CASSYSGRNTGELFF.

CDR3 amino acids: CASSGAGGPRGYEQYF. DNA for the CDR3: TGTGCCAGCTCAGGGGCAGGGGGCCCCCGTGGGTACGAGCAGTACTTC. The chain uses TRBV18 and TRBJ2-7; TRBD1 matches at 8 bases. Per germline, CDR1 KGHSH and CDR2 LQKENI. Losses at the gene ends were 5 bases for V and 4 bases for J; bases not matched to a gene: 13. CDR3 length: 16 residues.

The chain employs TRBV19 and TRBJ1-2; the D gene is possibly TRBD1 (5 bases). Germline CDR1 and CDR2: LNHDA and SQIVND (reference sequence). Trimming left V 7 bases short and J 8 bases short, with 17 bases between. This CDR3 is 13 amino acids long. In DNA, the CDR3 is TGTGCCAGTAAGGGCCAGGGATGGGACGGCTACACCTTC. Translating gives CASKGQGWDGYTF.

This clone has only one observation. V gene TRBV9 combines with J gene TRBJ1-4; 7 bases fit TRBD1. The CDR3 loop spans 16 amino acids. Trimming took 5 bases from V and 7 from J; bases not matched to a gene: 14. Germline values: CDR1 SGDLS, CDR2 YYNGEE. CDR3 nucleotide sequence: TGTGCCAGCAGTCGACAGCGGGACAGCTACTTTGAAAAACTGTTTTTT. Translation gives CASSRQRDSYFEKLFF.

CDR3 protein: CASSLVAPTYEQYF. The CDR3 bases are TGTGCCAGCAGTTTAGTGGCGCCCACCTACGAGCAGTACTTC. This sequence joins TRBV27 and TRBJ2-7; D not resolved. Trimming took 2 bases from V and 2 from J, leaving 10 bases between them. This CDR3 contains 14 residues. The V gene's germline CDR1 is MNHEY and CDR2 SMNVEV (reference sequence).

This clone is a singleton in its sample. V usage is TRBV5-1 and J usage is TRBJ2-7, with TRBD1 matching 7 bases. The V gene's germline CDR1 is SGHRS and CDR2 YFSETQ. Trimming at V came to 3 bases and at J to 3 bases, leaving 9 bases not matched to a gene. The CDR3 sequence is 15 residues long. The DNA of the CDR3 is TGCGCCAGCAGCTCGACCCGGGACAGCCTCTACGAGCAGTACTTC. Its translation is CASSSTRDSLYEQYF.

The chain joins TRBV5-4 to TRBJ2-5; 8 nucleotides line up with TRBD1. Germline V gene sequence: CDR1 SGHNT, CDR2 YYREEE (reference sequence). Trimming at V came to 4 bases and at J to 10 bases, leaving 6 bases not matched to a gene. There are 12 residues in the CDR3. The CDR3 DNA reads as TGTGCCAGCAGCCCCGGACAGGGTTACCAGTACTTC. This sequence encodes CASSPGQGYQYF.

The chain couples TRBV5-4 to TRBJ2-1; tentative D call: TRBD1 (6 bases). Trimming pared 1 base from V and 6 bases from J, leaving 11 bases between. CDR1 SGHNT and CDR2 YYREEE come from the germline V gene (reference sequence). CDR3 size: 14 residues. CDR3 sequence: CASSLPLGGNEQFF. In DNA, the CDR3 is TGTGCCAGCAGCTTGCCCCTAGGGGGCAATGAGCAGTTCTTC.

V gene TRBV7-9 combines with J gene TRBJ2-1; D not resolved. From germline, CDR1 is SEHNR and CDR2 FQNEAQ (reference sequence). V was shortened by 5 bases and J by 16 bases, with 21 bases between the two germline ends. There are 13 residues in the CDR3. The CDR3 loop reads CASSPPSGYAFFF. The CDR3 DNA reads TGTGCCAGCAGCCCCCCGTCCGGGTACGCGTTTTTCTTC. Full variable domain (outside the CDR3, taken from reference TRBV7-9 and TRBJ2-1): DTGVSQNPRHKITKRGQNVTFRCDPISEHNRLYWYRQTLGQGPEFLTYFQNEAQLEKSRLLSDRFSAERPKGSFSTLEIQRTEQGDSAMYLCASSPPSGYAFFFGPGTRLTVL.

This chain connects TRBV4-2 to TRBJ2-1; 8 bases map to TRBD2. This CDR3 region has 16 residues. Germline V gives CDR1 LGHNA, CDR2 YNFKEQ. Trimming removed 0 bases from V and 4 bases from J; junction bases left unmatched: 5. The CDR3 region has the DNA TGTGCCAGCAGCCAAGAGCCAGCGGGAGCATACAATGAGCAGTTCTTC. It yields the protein CASSQEPAGAYNEQFF.

Note on this clone: The junction shows a germline mismatch at one end, possibly a read error. The V call is TRBV10-3, the J call TRBJ2-7; possibly TRBD2 for D (5 bases). The CDR3 sequence is 15 residues long. Germline V gene data show CDR1 as ENHRY and CDR2 as SYGVKD. The CDR3 bases are TGTGCCAGCAGTTCCCAACCGGCGGGTACCTACGAGCAGTACTTC. Translating it yields CASSSQPAGTYEQYF.

This chain connects TRBV28 to TRBJ2-7; D is possibly TRBD1 or TRBD2 (6 bases each). The CDR3 is made up of 13 amino acids. Germline values: CDR1 MDHEN, CDR2 SYDVKM. V lost 3 bases, J lost 8 bases, and 14 bases lay in between. The CDR3 here is CASSFGGDNQQYF. The CDR3 DNA sequence: TGTGCCAGCAGTTTTGGAGGGGACAACCAGCAGTACTTC.

This clone showed up just once. The chain joins TRBV27 to TRBJ2-1; TRBD2 aligns across 9 bases. The germline V gene has CDR1 MNHEY and CDR2 SMNVEV (reference sequence). This CDR3 region has 13 residues. The ends lost 4 bases at V and 12 bases at J; junction bases unmatched: 7. In nucleotides, the CDR3 is TGTGCCAGCAGTTCGGGACTAGCTGTAAGGCAGTTCTTC. Protein: CASSSGLAVRQFF.

This clone was seen once. CDR3 region: CASSADGTSPTYYEQYF. Written as DNA, the CDR3 is TGTGCCAGCAGCGCTGATGGGACTAGTCCTACTTACTACGAGCAGTACTTC. The chain uses TRBV7-2 and TRBJ2-7; TRBD2 aligns across 8 bases. With V trimmed by 5 bases and J by 3 bases, 15 bases remained unmatched. CDR3 length: 17 amino acids. Per germline, CDR1 SGHTA and CDR2 FQGNSA. Full variable domain (outside the CDR3, taken from reference TRBV7-2 and TRBJ2-7): GAGVSQSPSNKVTEKGKDVELRCDPISGHTALYWYRQSLGQGLEFLIYFQGNSAPDKSGLPSDRFSAERTGGSVSTLTIQRTQQEDSAVYLCASSADGTSPTYYEQYFGPGTRLTVT.

The chain uses TRBV28 and TRBJ1-2; TRBD1 is a possible D gene (5 bases). Trimming took off 5 bases at V and 4 bases at J, with 11 bases between the two ends. The CDR3 extends over 13 amino acids. Looked up from germline, CDR1 is MDHEN and CDR2 is SYDVKM. CDR3 sequence: CASSEPGTYGYTF. The CDR3 bases are TGTGCCAGCAGTGAACCAGGGACCTATGGCTACACCTTC.

The V gene is TRBV13, the J gene TRBJ2-7, with 10 bases aligning to TRBD1. The germline CDR1 and CDR2 sequences are PRHDT and FYEKMQ (reference sequence). The CDR3 loop spans 16 amino acids. V lost 4 bases to trimming and J lost 0 bases; unmatched junction nucleotides: 6. This CDR3 is CASSWGQGRLSYEQYF. CDR3 DNA sequence: TGTGCCAGCAGCTGGGGACAGGGGAGGCTCTCCTACGAGCAGTACTTC.